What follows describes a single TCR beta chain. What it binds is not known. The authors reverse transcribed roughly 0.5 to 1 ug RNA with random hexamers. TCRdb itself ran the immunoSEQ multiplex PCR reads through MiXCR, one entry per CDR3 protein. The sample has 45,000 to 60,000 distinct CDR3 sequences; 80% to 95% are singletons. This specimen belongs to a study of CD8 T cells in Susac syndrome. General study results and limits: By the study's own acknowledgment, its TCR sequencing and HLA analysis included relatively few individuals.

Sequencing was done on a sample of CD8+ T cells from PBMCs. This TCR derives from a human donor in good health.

The CDR3 loop reads CASSPGAGGSETQYF. The CDR3 nucleotides read TGTGCCAGCAGCCCGGGGGCAGGGGGCTCAGAGACCCAGTACTTC. The gene calls are TRBV4-2 and TRBJ2-5; 8 bases map to TRBD1. Trimming took 4 bases from V and 4 from J; bases not matched to a gene: 8. Germline CDR1 and CDR2: LGHNA and YNFKEQ. The CDR3 sequence is 15 residues long.